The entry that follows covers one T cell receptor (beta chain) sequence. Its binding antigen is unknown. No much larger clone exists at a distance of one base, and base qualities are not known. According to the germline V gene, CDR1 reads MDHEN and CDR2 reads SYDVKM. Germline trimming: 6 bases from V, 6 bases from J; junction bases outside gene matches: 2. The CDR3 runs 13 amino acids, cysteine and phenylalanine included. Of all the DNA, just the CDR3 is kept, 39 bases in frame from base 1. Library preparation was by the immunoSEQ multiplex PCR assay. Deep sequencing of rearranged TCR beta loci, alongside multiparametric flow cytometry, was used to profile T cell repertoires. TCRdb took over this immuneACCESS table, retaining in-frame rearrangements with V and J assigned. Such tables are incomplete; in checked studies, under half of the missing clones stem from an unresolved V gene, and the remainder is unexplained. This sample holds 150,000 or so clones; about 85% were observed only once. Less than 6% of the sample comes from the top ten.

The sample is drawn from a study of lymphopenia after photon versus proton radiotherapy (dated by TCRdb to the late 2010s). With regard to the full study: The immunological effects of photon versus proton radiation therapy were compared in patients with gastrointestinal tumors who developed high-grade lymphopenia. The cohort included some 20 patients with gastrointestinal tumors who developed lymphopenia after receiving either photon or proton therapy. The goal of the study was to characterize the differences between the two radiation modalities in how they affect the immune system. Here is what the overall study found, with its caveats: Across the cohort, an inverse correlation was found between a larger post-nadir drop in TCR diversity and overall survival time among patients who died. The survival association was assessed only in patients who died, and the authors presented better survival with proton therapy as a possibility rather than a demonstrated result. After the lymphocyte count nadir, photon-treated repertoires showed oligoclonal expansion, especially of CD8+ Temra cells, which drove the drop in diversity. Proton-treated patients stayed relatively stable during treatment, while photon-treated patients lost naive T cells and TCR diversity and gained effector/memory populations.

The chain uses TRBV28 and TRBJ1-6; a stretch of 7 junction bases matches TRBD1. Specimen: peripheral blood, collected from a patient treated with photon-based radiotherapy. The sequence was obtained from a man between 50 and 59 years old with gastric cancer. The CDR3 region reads CASSRQGNSPLHF. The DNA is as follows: TGTGCCAGCAGCCGACAGGGTAATTCACCCCTCCACTTT.